The 4 T cell receptor beta chains listed next were all sequenced from one sample in a study of T cell responses to AZD1222 COVID-19 vaccine. TCRdb keeps only in-frame clones here, not all; method: immunoSEQ multiplex PCR. Of about 110,000 clones listed, roughly nine tenths are singletons. The input for sequencing was peripheral blood, taken on day 0 of MenACWY control vaccination. The receptors come from an adult in good health.

The J gene is TRBJ1-1, the V gene TRBV4-2; D uncertain. Trimming took off 0 bases at V and 1 base at J, with 3 bases between the two ends. CDR1 is LGHNA, CDR2 YNFKEQ, per germline. The CDR3 runs 13 residues. CDR3 sequence reads: CASSQDGNTEAFF. CDR3 nucleotide sequence: TGTGCCAGCAGCCAAGACGGGAACACTGAAGCTTTCTTT.

The V gene is TRBV5-5, the J gene TRBJ2-7; D ambiguous. CDR3 size: 14 residues. CDR1 is SGHKS and CDR2 is YYEKEE in the germline V gene (reference sequence). Trimming left V 1 base short and J 1 base short, with 9 bases between. Written as DNA, the CDR3 is TGTGCCAGCAGCTTGATGTTGGGTTCCTACGAGCAGTACTTC. This translates into CASSLMLGSYEQYF.

This clone appeared a single time. This chain links TRBV10-1 with TRBJ2-5, with unresolved D. From germline, CDR1 is WNHNN and CDR2 SYGVQD (reference sequence). V was clipped by 0 bases and J by 5 bases, with 4 bases between them. This CDR3 is built from 12 residues. CDR3 nucleotides: TGCGCCAGCAGTGAGTCGGTGGAGACCCAGTACTTC. This encodes CASSESVETQYF.

This chain joins TRBV27 and TRBJ2-3; D is perhaps TRBD1 or TRBD2 (7 bases each). The CDR3 extends over 16 amino acids. Deletions cut 4 bases from V and 3 bases from J, with 17 bases between. The germline CDR1 and CDR2 sequences are MNHEY and SMNVEV (reference sequence). The CDR3 bases are TGTGCCAGCAGTTCGCTCCGACAGGGAGGGACAGATACGCAGTATTTT. Amino acid sequence: CASSSLRQGGTDTQYF.